These 8 T cell receptor beta chains came from one sample sequenced in a study of cytotoxic CD8 clonotypes in ibrutinib-treated CLL. Produced via immunoSEQ multiplex PCR; TCRdb's table is partial and in-frame only. Altogether a few hundred thousand clones are present, around three quarters being singletons, with the ten largest covering 15%. Sample: PBMCs, taken after 24 months of ibrutinib treatment. The receptor source for this set is a human donor with chronic lymphocytic leukemia.

This clone was found a few times. This chain joins TRBV27 and TRBJ2-2; D unresolved. The CDR3 runs to 11 residues. Trimming shortened V by 7 bases and J by 9 bases, and 9 bases separated the two germline ends. Germline V lookup: CDR1 MNHEY, CDR2 SMNVEV (reference sequence). DNA for the CDR3: TGTGCCAGCACCCGGACCTGGGAGCTGTTTTTT. As protein: CASTRTWELFF.

The J gene is TRBJ2-1, the V gene TRBV14; 9 bases agree with TRBD2. The CDR3 sequence is 12 residues long. The V segment lost 5 bases and the J segment 15 bases; nucleotides outside the gene matches: 8. Germline assignment: CDR1 SGHDN and CDR2 FVKESK. CDR3 nucleotides: TGTGCCAGCAGCTACCCTGCGGGAGGGGTGTTCTTC. Amino acid sequence: CASSYPAGGVFF.

To note about this clone: The identical CDR3 is also encoded by other nucleotide sequences in the sample. This chain joins TRBV5-1 and TRBJ1-1; D gene ambiguous. The CDR3 loop spans 13 amino acids. CDR1 and CDR2 from the germline V gene are SGHRS and YFSETQ. The V gene lost 4 bases and the J gene lost 1 base, with 8 bases spanning the gap. CDR3 DNA sequence: TGCGCCAGCAGCCCGGGCGAGAACACTGAAGCTTTCTTT. The encoded protein is CASSPGENTEAFF.

This clone was counted a few times. The gene calls are TRBV5-4 and TRBJ2-5; D remains ambiguous. V was clipped by 4 bases and J by 4 bases, with 14 bases between them. This CDR3 region has 14 residues. Germline CDR1 SGHNT, CDR2 YYREEE (reference sequence). CDR3 region: CASSPTVLSETQYF. The CDR3, as DNA: TGTGCCAGCAGCCCCACCGTACTTTCAGAGACCCAGTACTTC. The entire variable domain, with the rest obtained from reference TRBV5-4 and TRBJ2-5, is as follows: ETGVTQSPTHLIKTRGQQVTLRCSSQSGHNTVSWYQQALGQGPQFIFQYYREEENGRGNFPPRFSGLQFPNYSSELNVNALELDDSALYLCASSPTVLSETQYFGPGTRLLVL.

V usage is TRBV11-2 and J usage is TRBJ2-7; D could derive from TRBD1 or TRBD2 (5 bases each). Trimming stripped 8 bases from V and 0 bases from J, with 8 bases between. The germline V gene encodes CDR1 SGHAT and CDR2 FQNNGV. This CDR3 region has 12 residues. CDR3: CASLGVSYEQYF. The CDR3 region has the DNA TGTGCCAGCCTGGGGGTCTCCTACGAGCAGTACTTC.

The genes are TRBV30 and TRBJ2-2; weak D call: TRBD1 (6 bases). The CDR3 runs to 14 residues. The germline V gene has CDR1 GTSNPN and CDR2 SVGIG (reference sequence). V gave up 4 bases and J gave up 6 bases, with 15 bases separating them. The CDR3 DNA reads as TGTGCCTGGAACCAGGGACAAGGGGCCGGGGAGCTGTTTTTT. It specifies CAWNQGQGAGELFF.

The rearrangement joins TRBV6-5 to TRBJ1-1; D is ambiguous. This CDR3 has 13 residues. V was clipped by 6 bases and J by 4 bases, with 12 bases between them. From germline, CDR1 is MNHEY and CDR2 SVGAGI. CDR3 sequence (DNA): TGTGCCAGCAGCCTCTCTTTTAGCACTGAAGCTTTCTTT. It translates to CASSLSFSTEAFF.

This clone was counted between two and nine times. The chain joins TRBV9 to TRBJ1-1; D call uncertain. V was trimmed by 2 bases and J by 3 bases, leaving 8 bases between them. Germline V lookup: CDR1 SGDLS, CDR2 YYNGEE. The CDR3 length is 13 residues. The CDR3 region has the DNA TGTGCCAGCAGCGTTGACTGGGACACTGAAGCTTTCTTT. It translates to CASSVDWDTEAFF.